These 21 T cell receptor beta chains came from one sample sequenced in a study of blood T cell repertoires in COVID-19. Profiling relied on immunoSEQ multiplex PCR, and the TCRdb table lists in-frame clones only, not all of them. The sample consists of around 130,000 clones, approximately 80% of them appearing once. Sequences were obtained from peripheral blood. The receptors derive from an elderly man with acute or convalescent COVID-19.

The rearrangement uses TRBV5-1 and TRBJ1-2; 9 bases align to TRBD1. CDR3 length: 15 amino acids. Per germline, CDR1 SGHRS and CDR2 YFSETQ. The junction had 9 bases not matched to a gene; V was cut back by 5 bases and J by 4 bases. The CDR3 coding sequence is TGCGCCAGCAGACCAACTGACAGGGGGTTCTATGGCTACACCTTC. This codes for CASRPTDRGFYGYTF.

This clone was recorded at least ten times. The J gene is TRBJ2-7, the V gene TRBV27; D is undetermined. The germline gives CDR1 MNHEY, CDR2 SMNVEV (reference sequence). V gave up 5 bases and J gave up 9 bases, with 8 bases separating them. The CDR3 runs 10 residues. The CDR3 loop reads CASSTQRQYF. The CDR3 nucleotides are TGTGCCAGCAGTACCCAGCGGCAGTACTTC.

Worth noting for this clone: This same CDR3 is encoded by further DNA sequences in the sample. The chain uses TRBV7-8 and TRBJ1-2; D unclear. The V and J ends lost 3 bases and 4 bases respectively, with 15 bases between them. The CDR3 sequence is 15 residues long. CDR1 and CDR2 (germline): SGHVS, FQNEAQ. The CDR3 region has the DNA TGTGCCAGCAGCTTGGGGTCCGGCGGGATCTATGGCTACACCTTC. It translates to CASSLGSGGIYGYTF.

This clone was counted only a few times. The V call is TRBV5-4, the J call TRBJ2-5; D possibly corresponds to TRBD1 (5 bases). The CDR3 is 12 residues long. V gave up 4 bases and J gave up 5 bases, with 9 bases separating them. Germline CDR1 is SGHNT and CDR2 is YYREEE (reference sequence). CDR3 sequence reads: CASSPGAETQYF. The CDR3 DNA is TGTGCCAGCAGCCCTGGGGCTGAGACCCAGTACTTC.

The V call is TRBV30, the J call TRBJ2-7; D unclear. The CDR3 covers 16 residues. Germline V lookup: CDR1 GTSNPN, CDR2 SVGIG (reference sequence). V was clipped by 0 bases and J by 2 bases, with 17 bases between them. CDR3 DNA sequence: TGTGCCTGGAGTGTATTCGAGGCCCCCAGAACCTACGAGCAGTACTTC. It is translated as CAWSVFEAPRTYEQYF.

The V gene is TRBV28, the J gene TRBJ1-3, with D uncertain. CDR1 is MDHEN, CDR2 SYDVKM, per germline. V was clipped by 7 bases and J by 1 base, with 8 bases between them. The CDR3 is 13 amino acids. CDR3 residues: CASKGGSGNTIYF. The CDR3 coding sequence is TGTGCCAGCAAAGGAGGATCTGGAAACACCATATATTTT.

J is TRBJ2-4 and V is TRBV6-6, with D unresolved. Germline V gives CDR1 MNHNY, CDR2 SVGAGI (reference sequence). The CDR3 is made up of 15 amino acids. V lost 0 bases and J lost 8, with 14 bases in between. DNA for the CDR3: TGTGCCAGCAGTTACTCGAGTCTGGTTGCGGACATTCAGTACTTC. It is translated as CASSYSSLVADIQYF.

The rearrangement links TRBV10-3 to TRBJ1-1; D unclear. In germline, CDR1 is ENHRY, CDR2 SYGVKD. V was trimmed by 2 bases and J by 6 bases, leaving 13 bases between them. CDR3 size: 14 residues. CDR3 DNA: TGTGCCATCAGTGAGGCAGAATCCCCCGCTGAAGCTTTCTTT. The encoded protein is CAISEAESPAEAFF.

This clone was recorded a few times. The chain employs TRBV30 and TRBJ2-4; TRBD1 agrees at 7 bases. The V gene's germline CDR1 is GTSNPN and CDR2 SVGIG (reference sequence). The CDR3 has 15 residues. The CDR3 DNA reads as TGTGCTCAAGGGGGCGAGGGGGTACCCAAAAACATTCAGTACTTC. Translating gives CAQGGEGVPKNIQYF. Full variable domain (rest looked up from reference TRBV30 and TRBJ2-4): SQTIHQWPATLVQPVGSPLSLECTVEGTSNPNLYWYRQAAGRGLQLLFYSVGIGQISSEVPQNLSASRPQDRQFILSSKKLLLSDSGFYLCAQGGEGVPKNIQYFGAGTRLSVL.

V usage is TRBV19 and J usage is TRBJ1-5; TRBD1 matches 10 bases. The CDR3 consists of 16 residues. After removal of 4 bases from V and 5 bases from J, the junction contained 8 bases not matched to a gene. Germline CDR1 and CDR2: LNHDA and SQIVND (reference sequence). The DNA of the CDR3 is TGTGCCAGTAGTAGGGAGACGACAGGGGGCTATCAGCCCCAGCATTTT. It encodes CASSRETTGGYQPQHF. The full variable domain, with the rest looked up from reference TRBV19 and TRBJ1-5, is DGGITQSPKYLFRKEGQNVTLSCEQNLNHDAMYWYRQDPGQGLRLIYYSQIVNDFQKGDIAEGYSVSREKKESFPLTVTSAQKNPTAFYLCASSRETTGGYQPQHFGDGTRLSIL.

V gene TRBV7-8 combines with J gene TRBJ1-1; D perhaps matches TRBD1 (5 bases). V was clipped by 2 bases and J by 7 bases, with 17 bases between them. Germline assignment: CDR1 SGHVS and CDR2 FQNEAQ. This CDR3 comprises 15 residues. CDR3 nucleotide sequence: TGTGCCAGCAGCTTAACGGGGGATCCATCGGATGAAGCTTTCTTT. It is translated as CASSLTGDPSDEAFF. Using reference TRBV7-8 and TRBJ1-1 for the parts outside the CDR3, the full variable domain is GAGVSQSPRYKVAKRGQDVALRCDPISGHVSLFWYQQALGQGPEFLTYFQNEAQLDKSGLPSDRFFAERPEGSVSTLKIQRTQQEDSAVYLCASSLTGDPSDEAFFGQGTRLTVV.

V is TRBV5-1 and J is TRBJ2-6; D is perhaps TRBD1 (5 bases). CDR1 and CDR2 from the germline V gene are SGHRS and YFSETQ. V lost 0 bases to trimming and J lost 2 bases, with 6 bases between them. There are 15 residues in the CDR3. The CDR3 nucleotides are TGCGCCAGCAGCTTGGAGGGGACTGGGGCCAACGTCCTGACTTTC. It specifies CASSLEGTGANVLTF.

This clone was found a few times. The gene calls are TRBV7-9 and TRBJ2-1, with 8 bases lining up with TRBD1. V shed 0 bases and J 3 bases; nucleotides not matched to a gene: 4. Germline loops: CDR1 SEHNR, CDR2 FQNEAQ (reference sequence). The length of the CDR3 is 16 residues. The CDR3: CASSLAGRGHYNEQFF. The CDR3, as DNA: TGTGCCAGCAGCTTAGCGGGCAGGGGGCACTACAATGAGCAGTTCTTC. Full variable domain (outside the CDR3, taken from reference TRBV7-9 and TRBJ2-1): DTGVSQNPRHKITKRGQNVTFRCDPISEHNRLYWYRQTLGQGPEFLTYFQNEAQLEKSRLLSDRFSAERPKGSFSTLEIQRTEQGDSAMYLCASSLAGRGHYNEQFFGPGTRLTVL.

The rearrangement uses TRBV6-5 and TRBJ1-2; maybe TRBD1 (5 bases). The CDR3 runs 14 residues. V dropped 5 bases and J dropped 5 bases, with 15 bases sitting between them. Germline values: CDR1 MNHEY, CDR2 SVGAGI. As DNA, the CDR3 is TGTGCCAGCAGTCGTGGGGGGATCCCATATGGCTACACCTTC. This translates into CASSRGGIPYGYTF.

The table lists this clone with a few counts. Within the sample, other DNA sequences also encode this same CDR3. The rearrangement joins TRBV11-2 to TRBJ2-2; tentative D call: TRBD2 (6 bases). This CDR3 is built from 14 residues. The V end lost 5 bases, the J end lost 1 base, and 8 bases lay between the germline ends. Germline CDR1 reads SGHAT; CDR2 reads FQNNGV. CDR3: CASSRRGNTGELFF. As DNA, the CDR3 is TGTGCCAGCAGCCGGAGGGGGAACACCGGGGAGCTGTTTTTT.

The chain employs TRBV10-3 and TRBJ1-1; possible D gene TRBD1, 6 bases. V was shortened by 8 bases and J by 3 bases, with 13 bases between the two germline ends. Germline V gene lookup returns CDR1 ENHRY and CDR2 SYGVKD. This CDR3 is built from 13 residues. In nucleotides, the CDR3 is TGTGCCATCCGGCAGGGGAGGGACACTGAAGCTTTCTTT. Protein product: CAIRQGRDTEAFF.

The rearrangement uses TRBV5-1 and TRBJ2-2, with 7 bases aligning to TRBD1. Germline V CDR1 and CDR2: SGHRS, YFSETQ. Germline trimming cut 6 bases from V and 4 bases from J; bases unmatched to any gene: 6. This CDR3 has 14 residues. The CDR3 reads CASTGTAITGELFF. The DNA for the CDR3 is TGCGCCAGCACTGGGACAGCGATCACCGGGGAGCTGTTTTTT.

This clone was detected once. The chain combines TRBV5-4 with TRBJ2-7; 9 positions agree with TRBD1. J lost 1 base, V lost 4 bases, and 9 bases had no gene match. CDR1 SGHNT and CDR2 YYREEE come from the germline V gene (reference sequence). This CDR3 has 16 residues. The CDR3 bases are TGTGCCAGCAGCAACCCGGACAGGGGAGTTTCCTACGAGCAGTACTTC. It specifies CASSNPDRGVSYEQYF.

Of note for this clone: Other DNA variants within this sample encode the same CDR3. CDR3 nucleotide sequence: TGTGCCAGCAGTTTCTCAGGGCAAGAGACCCAGTACTTC. Translation gives CASSFSGQETQYF. The chain combines TRBV12-3 or TRBV12-4 with TRBJ2-5, with a possible D match to TRBD1 (5 bases). The CDR3 runs to 13 residues. The V and J ends lost 3 bases and 2 bases respectively, with 7 bases between them.

The chain couples TRBV7-2 to TRBJ2-5; TRBD1 is a possible D gene (6 bases). The CDR3 length is 17 residues. The V end was cut by 1 base, the J end by 5 bases, with 20 bases between. CDR1 and CDR2 (germline): SGHTA, FQGNSA. Written as DNA, the CDR3 is TGTGCCAGCAGCTTAGTAACCTTCGGGACATATCGGGAGACCCAGTACTTC. Translated: CASSLVTFGTYRETQYF.

This sequence joins TRBV3-1 (or the pseudogene TRBV3-2) and TRBJ2-7; perhaps TRBD1 as D (6 bases). Trimming shortened V by 0 bases and J by 3 bases, and 15 bases separated the two germline ends. This CDR3 has 16 residues. CDR1 LGHDT and CDR2 YNNKEL come from the germline V gene (reference sequence). This CDR3 reads CASSQEGRTVRYEQYF. In nucleotides, the CDR3 is TGTGCCAGCAGCCAAGAGGGAAGGACAGTCCGCTACGAGCAGTACTTC.